This TCR beta chain was obtained from a study of blood T cell repertoires in COVID-19. Study-level background: PBMCs, B-cell-depleted T cells, or T cells provided the cDNA or gDNA that made up the material.

The germline CDR1 and CDR2 sequences are LNHDA and SQIVND (reference sequence). CDR3 length: 13 amino acids. V lost 3 bases, J lost 1 base, and 6 bases lay in between. The protocol was immunoSEQ multiplex PCR, while the TCRdb copy is restricted to in-frame clones and leaves out a portion. The sample contains about 320,000 clones, over 90% of which appear only once. The sequence was collected from a young woman who had been exposed to COVID-19. The chain joins TRBV19 to TRBJ1-1; D gene uncertain. Sequencing was done on a sample of PBMCs or T cells enriched from blood (not recorded which). The CDR3 sequence: CASSMSKNTEAFF. CDR3 nucleotide sequence: TGTGCCAGTAGTATGAGCAAGAACACTGAAGCTTTCTTT.